Reported below is one T cell receptor beta chain. Its cognate antigen is unknown. These data belong to a study of post-analysis software for immune sequencing data. Study overall: Relapsing-remitting, secondary progressive and progressive-relapsing courses of multiple sclerosis were included. Findings of the study overall: Controls significantly exceeded multiple sclerosis patients in normalized Chao1 diversity. Strong co-clustering by F measure was seen for same-batch samples.

The library was made from cDNA and included unique molecular identifiers. There were about 0.95 to 11 million T cells, and about 500,000 cDNA molecules came from them. TCRdb passed the PCR reads through MiXCR, listing each CDR3 protein once. This table holds about 460,000 distinct CDR3 sequences, roughly 45% found once. The sequenced sample consisted of blood. The source is a girl aged 10 to 17 with multiple sclerosis.

CDR3 sequence: CASRTGGDSYEQYF. The DNA for the CDR3 is TGTGCCAGCAGGACAGGGGGGGATTCCTACGAGCAGTACTTC. The rearrangement joins TRBV12-3 or TRBV12-4 to TRBJ2-1; 9 bases agree with TRBD1. Gene TRBJ2-7 matches the end of the DNA better, so the J call may be wrong. CDR3 length equals 14 residues.